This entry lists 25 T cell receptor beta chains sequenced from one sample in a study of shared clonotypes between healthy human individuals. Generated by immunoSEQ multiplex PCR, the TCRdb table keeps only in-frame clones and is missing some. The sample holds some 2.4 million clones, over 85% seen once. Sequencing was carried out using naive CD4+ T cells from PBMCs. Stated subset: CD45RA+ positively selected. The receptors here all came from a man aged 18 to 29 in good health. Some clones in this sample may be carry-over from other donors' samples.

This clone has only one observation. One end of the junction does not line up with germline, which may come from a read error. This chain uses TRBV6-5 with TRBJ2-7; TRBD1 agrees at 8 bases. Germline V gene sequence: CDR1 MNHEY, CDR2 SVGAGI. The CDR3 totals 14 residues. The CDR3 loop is CASSRGTGSDEQYF. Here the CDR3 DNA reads TGTGCCAGCAGCCGCGGGACAGGCTCCGACGAGCAGTACTTC.

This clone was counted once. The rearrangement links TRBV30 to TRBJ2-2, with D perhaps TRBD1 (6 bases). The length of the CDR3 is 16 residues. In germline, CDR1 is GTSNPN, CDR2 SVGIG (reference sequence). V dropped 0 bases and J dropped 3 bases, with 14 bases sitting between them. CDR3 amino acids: CAWSVLGGRYTGELFF. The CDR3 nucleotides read TGTGCCTGGAGTGTATTAGGGGGTCGATACACCGGGGAGCTGTTTTTT.

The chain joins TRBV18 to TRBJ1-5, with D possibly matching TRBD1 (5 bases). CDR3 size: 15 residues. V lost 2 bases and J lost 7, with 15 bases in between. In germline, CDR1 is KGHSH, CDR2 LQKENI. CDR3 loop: CASSPVAAGHQPQHF. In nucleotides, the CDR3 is TGTGCCAGCTCACCAGTCGCGGCAGGACACCAGCCCCAGCATTTT. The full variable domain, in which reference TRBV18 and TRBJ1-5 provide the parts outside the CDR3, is NAGVMQNPRHLVRRRGQEARLRCSPMKGHSHVYWYRQLPEEGLKFMVYLQKENIIDESGMPKERFSAEFPKEGPSILRIQQVVRGDSAAYFCASSPVAAGHQPQHFGDGTRLSIL.

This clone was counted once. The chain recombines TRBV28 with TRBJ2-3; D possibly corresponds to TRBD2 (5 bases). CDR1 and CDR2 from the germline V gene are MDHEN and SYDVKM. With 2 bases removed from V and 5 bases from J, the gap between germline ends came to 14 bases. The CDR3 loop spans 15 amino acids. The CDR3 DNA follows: TGTGCCAGCAGTTTAAAGAGGGAGCGTCAAGATACGCAGTATTTT. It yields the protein CASSLKRERQDTQYF. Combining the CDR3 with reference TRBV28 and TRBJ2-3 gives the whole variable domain DVKVTQSSRYLVKRTGEKVFLECVQDMDHENMFWYRQDPGLGLRLIYFSYDVKMKEKGDIPEGYSVSREKKERFSLILESASTNQTSMYLCASSLKRERQDTQYFGPGTRLTVL.

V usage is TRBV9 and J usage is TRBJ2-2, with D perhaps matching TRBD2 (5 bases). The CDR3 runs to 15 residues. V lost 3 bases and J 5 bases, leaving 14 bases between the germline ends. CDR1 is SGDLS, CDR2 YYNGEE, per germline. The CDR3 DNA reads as TGTGCCAGCAGCGGAGGTCTAGCTCGGACCGGGGAGCTGTTTTTT. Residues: CASSGGLARTGELFF.

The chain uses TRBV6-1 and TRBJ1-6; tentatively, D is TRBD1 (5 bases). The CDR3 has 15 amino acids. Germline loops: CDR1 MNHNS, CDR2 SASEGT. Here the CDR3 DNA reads TGTGCTTCTACCTCCCCAGGGCAGTCTCGTTCACCCCTCCACTTT. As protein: CASTSPGQSRSPLHF.

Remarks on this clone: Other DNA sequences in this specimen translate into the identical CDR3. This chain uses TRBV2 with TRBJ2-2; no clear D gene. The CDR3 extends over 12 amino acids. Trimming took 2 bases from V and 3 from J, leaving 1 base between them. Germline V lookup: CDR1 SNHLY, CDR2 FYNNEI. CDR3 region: CASSEHTGELFF. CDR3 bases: TGTGCCAGCAGTGAACACACCGGGGAGCTGTTTTTT.

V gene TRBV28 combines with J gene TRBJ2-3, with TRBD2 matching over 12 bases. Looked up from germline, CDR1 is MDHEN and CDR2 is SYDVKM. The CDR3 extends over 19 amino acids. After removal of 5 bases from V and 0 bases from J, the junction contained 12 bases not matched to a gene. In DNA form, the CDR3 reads TGTGCCAGCAGTCCATACCTCCCTGGGACTAGCGGGAGCACAGATACGCAGTATTTT. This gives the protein CASSPYLPGTSGSTDTQYF.

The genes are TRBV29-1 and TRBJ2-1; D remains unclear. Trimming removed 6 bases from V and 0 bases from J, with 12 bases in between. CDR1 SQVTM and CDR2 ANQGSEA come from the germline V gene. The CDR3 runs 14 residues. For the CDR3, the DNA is TGCAGCGTCAGTACCCTCTCCTCCTACAATGAGCAGTTCTTC. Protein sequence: CSVSTLSSYNEQFF.

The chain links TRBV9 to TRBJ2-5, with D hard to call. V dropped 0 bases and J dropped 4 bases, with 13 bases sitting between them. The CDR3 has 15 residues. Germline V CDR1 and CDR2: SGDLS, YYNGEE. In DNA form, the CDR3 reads TGTGCCAGCAGCGTAGCCCCTCTCCAAGGAGAGACCCAGTACTTC. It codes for CASSVAPLQGETQYF.

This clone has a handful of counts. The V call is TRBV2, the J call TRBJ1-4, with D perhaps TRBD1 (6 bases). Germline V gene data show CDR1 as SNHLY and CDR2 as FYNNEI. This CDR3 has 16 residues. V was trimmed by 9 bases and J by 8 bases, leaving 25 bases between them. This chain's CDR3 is CASTKDVQGGGEKLFF. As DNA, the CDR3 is TGTGCCAGTACGAAGGACGTACAGGGCGGCGGGGAAAAACTGTTTTTT.

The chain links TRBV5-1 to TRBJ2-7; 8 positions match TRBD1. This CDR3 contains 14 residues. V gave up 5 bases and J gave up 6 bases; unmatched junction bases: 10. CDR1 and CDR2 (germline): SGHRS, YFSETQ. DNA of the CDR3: TGCGCCAGCAGTGGGACAGGTCGGTCGGGCGAGCAGTACTTC. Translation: CASSGTGRSGEQYF. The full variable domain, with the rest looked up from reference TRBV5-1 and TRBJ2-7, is KAGVTQTPRYLIKTRGQQVTLSCSPISGHRSVSWYQQTPGQGLQFLFEYFSETQRNKGNFPGRFSGRQFSNSRSEMNVSTLELGDSALYLCASSGTGRSGEQYFGPGTRLTVT.

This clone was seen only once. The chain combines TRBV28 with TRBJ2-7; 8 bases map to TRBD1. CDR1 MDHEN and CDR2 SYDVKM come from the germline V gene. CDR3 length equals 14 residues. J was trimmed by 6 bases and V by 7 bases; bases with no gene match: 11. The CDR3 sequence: CASTPGTGVREQYF. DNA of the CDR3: TGTGCCAGCACCCCCGGGACAGGAGTGCGCGAGCAGTACTTC.

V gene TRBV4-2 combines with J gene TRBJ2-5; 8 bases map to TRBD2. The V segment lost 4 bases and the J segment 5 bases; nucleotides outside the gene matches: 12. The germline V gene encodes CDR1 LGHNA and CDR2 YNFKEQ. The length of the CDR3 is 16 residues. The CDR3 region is CASSRTPGLVYETQYF. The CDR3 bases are TGTGCCAGCAGCCGAACTCCGGGACTAGTCTATGAGACCCAGTACTTC.

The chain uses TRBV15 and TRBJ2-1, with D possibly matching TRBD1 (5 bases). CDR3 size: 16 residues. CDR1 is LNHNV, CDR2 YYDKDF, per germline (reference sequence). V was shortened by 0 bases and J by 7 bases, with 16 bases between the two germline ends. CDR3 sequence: CATSRDPQGFTNEQFF. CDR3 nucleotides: TGTGCCACCAGCAGAGATCCCCAGGGTTTTACTAATGAGCAGTTCTTC.

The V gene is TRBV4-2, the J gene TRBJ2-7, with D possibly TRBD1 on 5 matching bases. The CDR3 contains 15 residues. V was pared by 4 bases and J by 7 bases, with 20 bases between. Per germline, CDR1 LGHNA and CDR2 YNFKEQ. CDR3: CASSPYGAARMEQYF. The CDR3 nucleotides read TGTGCCAGCAGCCCGTATGGGGCAGCCCGAATGGAGCAGTACTTC.

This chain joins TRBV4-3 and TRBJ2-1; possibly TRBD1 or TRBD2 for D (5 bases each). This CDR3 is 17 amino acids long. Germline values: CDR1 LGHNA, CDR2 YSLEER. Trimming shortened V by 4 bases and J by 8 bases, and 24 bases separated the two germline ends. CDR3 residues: CASSLRLGRERVHEQFF. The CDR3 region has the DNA TGCGCCAGCAGCCTACGCCTGGGCAGGGAGAGAGTCCATGAGCAGTTCTTC.

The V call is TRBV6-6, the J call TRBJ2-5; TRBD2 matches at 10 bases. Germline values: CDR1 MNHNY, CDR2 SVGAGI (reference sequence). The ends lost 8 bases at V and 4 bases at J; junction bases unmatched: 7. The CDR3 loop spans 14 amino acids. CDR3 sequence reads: CASATSGILETQYF. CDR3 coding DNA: TGTGCCAGCGCCACTAGCGGGATACTAGAGACCCAGTACTTC.

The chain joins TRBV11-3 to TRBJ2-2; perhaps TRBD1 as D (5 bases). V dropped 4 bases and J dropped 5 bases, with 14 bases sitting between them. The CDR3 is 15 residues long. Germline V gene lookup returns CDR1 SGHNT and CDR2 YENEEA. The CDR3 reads CASSSETVRTGELFF. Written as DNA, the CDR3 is TGTGCCAGCAGCTCCGAGACAGTCAGGACCGGGGAGCTGTTTTTT.

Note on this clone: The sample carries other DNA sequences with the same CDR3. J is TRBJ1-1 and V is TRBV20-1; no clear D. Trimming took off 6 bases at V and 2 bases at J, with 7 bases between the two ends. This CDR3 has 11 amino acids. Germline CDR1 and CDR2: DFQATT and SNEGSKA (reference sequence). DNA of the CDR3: TGCAGTGCCCCCGAAAACACTGAAGCTTTCTTT. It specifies CSAPENTEAFF.

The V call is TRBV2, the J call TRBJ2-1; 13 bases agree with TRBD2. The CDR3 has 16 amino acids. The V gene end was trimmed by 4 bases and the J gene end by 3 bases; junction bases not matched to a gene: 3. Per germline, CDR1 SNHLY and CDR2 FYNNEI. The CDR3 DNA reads TGTGCCAGCAGTGGGCGACTAGCGGGGGGCTACAATGAGCAGTTCTTC. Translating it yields CASSGRLAGGYNEQFF.

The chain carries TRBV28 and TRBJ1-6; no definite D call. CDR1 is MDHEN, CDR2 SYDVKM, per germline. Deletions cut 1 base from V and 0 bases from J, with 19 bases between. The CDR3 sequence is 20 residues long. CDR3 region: CASSLLISGRASSYNSPLHF. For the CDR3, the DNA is TGTGCCAGCAGTTTATTAATCTCTGGACGGGCGAGCTCCTATAATTCACCCCTCCACTTT.

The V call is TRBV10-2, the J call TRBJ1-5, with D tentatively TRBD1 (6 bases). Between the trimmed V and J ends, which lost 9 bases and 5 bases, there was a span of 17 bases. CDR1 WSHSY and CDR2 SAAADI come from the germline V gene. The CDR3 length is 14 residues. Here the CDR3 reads CASGLDRRDQPQHF. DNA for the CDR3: TGCGCCAGTGGATTGGACAGAAGGGATCAGCCCCAGCATTTT.

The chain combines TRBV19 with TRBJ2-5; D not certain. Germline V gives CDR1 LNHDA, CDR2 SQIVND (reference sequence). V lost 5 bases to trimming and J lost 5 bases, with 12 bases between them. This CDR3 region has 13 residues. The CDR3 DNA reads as TGTGCCAGTAGTCCGGGCCGTGGGGAGACCCAGTACTTC. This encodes CASSPGRGETQYF.

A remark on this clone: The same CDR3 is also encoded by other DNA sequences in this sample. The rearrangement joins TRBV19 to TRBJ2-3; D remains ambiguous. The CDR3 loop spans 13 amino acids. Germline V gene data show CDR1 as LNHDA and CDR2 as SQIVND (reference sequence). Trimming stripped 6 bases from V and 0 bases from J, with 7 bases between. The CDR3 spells CASRGYSTDTQYF. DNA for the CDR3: TGTGCCAGTAGGGGGTATAGCACAGATACGCAGTATTTT.